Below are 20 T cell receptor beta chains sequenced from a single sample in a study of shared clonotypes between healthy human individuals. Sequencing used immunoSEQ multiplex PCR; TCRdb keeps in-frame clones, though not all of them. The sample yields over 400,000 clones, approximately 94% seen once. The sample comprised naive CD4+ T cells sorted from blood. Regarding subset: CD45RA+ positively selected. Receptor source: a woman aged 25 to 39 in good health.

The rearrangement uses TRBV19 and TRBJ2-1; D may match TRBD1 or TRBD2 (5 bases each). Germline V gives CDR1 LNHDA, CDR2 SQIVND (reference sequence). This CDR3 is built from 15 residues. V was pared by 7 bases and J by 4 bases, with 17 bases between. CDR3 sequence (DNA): TGTGCCAGTACTAGAGAACCGGGACGTTACAATGAGCAGTTCTTC. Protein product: CASTREPGRYNEQFF. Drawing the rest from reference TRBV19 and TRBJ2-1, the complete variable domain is DGGITQSPKYLFRKEGQNVTLSCEQNLNHDAMYWYRQDPGQGLRLIYYSQIVNDFQKGDIAEGYSVSREKKESFPLTVTSAQKNPTAFYLCASTREPGRYNEQFFGPGTRLTVL.

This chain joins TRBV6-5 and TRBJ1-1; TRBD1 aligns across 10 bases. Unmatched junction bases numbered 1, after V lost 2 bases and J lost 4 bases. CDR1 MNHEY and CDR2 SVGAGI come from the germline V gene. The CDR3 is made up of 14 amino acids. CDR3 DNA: TGTGCCAGCAGTTACGACAGGGGGCTCACTGAAGCTTTCTTT. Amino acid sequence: CASSYDRGLTEAFF.

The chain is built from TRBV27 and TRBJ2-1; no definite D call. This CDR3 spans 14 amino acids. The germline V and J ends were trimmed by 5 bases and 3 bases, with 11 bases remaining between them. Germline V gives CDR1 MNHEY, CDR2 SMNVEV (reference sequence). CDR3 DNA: TGTGCCAGCAGTCATCCCGCTTACTACAATGAGCAGTTCTTC. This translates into CASSHPAYYNEQFF.

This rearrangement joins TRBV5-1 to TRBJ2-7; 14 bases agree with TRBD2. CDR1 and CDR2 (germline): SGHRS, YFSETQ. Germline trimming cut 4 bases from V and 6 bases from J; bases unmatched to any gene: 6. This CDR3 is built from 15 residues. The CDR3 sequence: CASSARLAGGPEQYF. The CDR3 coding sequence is TGCGCCAGCAGCGCTAGACTAGCGGGAGGGCCCGAGCAGTACTTC. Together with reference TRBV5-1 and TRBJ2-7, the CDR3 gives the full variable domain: KAGVTQTPRYLIKTRGQQVTLSCSPISGHRSVSWYQQTPGQGLQFLFEYFSETQRNKGNFPGRFSGRQFSNSRSEMNVSTLELGDSALYLCASSARLAGGPEQYFGPGTRLTVT.

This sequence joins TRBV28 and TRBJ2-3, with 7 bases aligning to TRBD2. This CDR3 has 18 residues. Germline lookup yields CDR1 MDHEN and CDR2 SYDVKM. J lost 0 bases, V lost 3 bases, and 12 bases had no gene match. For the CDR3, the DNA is TGTGCCAGCAGTTTCCTGCTAGCGGCATGGGGTAGCACAGATACGCAGTATTTT. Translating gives CASSFLLAAWGSTDTQYF.

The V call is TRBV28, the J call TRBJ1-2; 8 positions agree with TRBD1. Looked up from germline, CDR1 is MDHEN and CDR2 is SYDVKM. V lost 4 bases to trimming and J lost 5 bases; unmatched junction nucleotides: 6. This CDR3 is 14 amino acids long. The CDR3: CASSSTDREYGYTF. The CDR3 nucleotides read TGTGCCAGCAGTTCCACGGACAGGGAATATGGCTACACCTTC.

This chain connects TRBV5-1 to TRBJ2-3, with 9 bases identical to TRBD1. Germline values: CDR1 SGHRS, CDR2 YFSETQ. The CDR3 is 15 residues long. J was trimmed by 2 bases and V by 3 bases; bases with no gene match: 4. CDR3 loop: CASSWGDRDTDTQYF. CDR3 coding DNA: TGCGCCAGCAGCTGGGGGGACAGGGACACAGATACGCAGTATTTT.

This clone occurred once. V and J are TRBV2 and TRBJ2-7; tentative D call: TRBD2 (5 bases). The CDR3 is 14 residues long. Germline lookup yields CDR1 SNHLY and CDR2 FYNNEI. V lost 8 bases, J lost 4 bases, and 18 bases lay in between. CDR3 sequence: CASGVGRTIYEQYF. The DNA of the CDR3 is TGTGCCAGCGGTGTTGGGAGAACGATTTACGAGCAGTACTTC.

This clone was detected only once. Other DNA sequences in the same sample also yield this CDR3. In nucleotides, the CDR3 is TGCGCCAGCAGCCAAGTCCTAGGACTAGCGGAGGAGACCCAGTACTTC. This encodes CASSQVLGLAEETQYF. This chain uses TRBV4-1 with TRBJ2-5; 10 bases are shared with TRBD2. Trimming at V came to 1 base and at J to 5 bases, leaving 7 bases not matched to a gene. There are 16 residues in the CDR3. The V gene's germline CDR1 is MGHRA and CDR2 YSYEKL.

The CDR3 bases are TGTGCCAGCAGAGCCTACAGGGGGGGGTACAATGAGCAGTTCTTC. It is translated as CASRAYRGGYNEQFF. The chain has TRBV27 and TRBJ2-1; maybe TRBD1 (8 bases). Germline V gives CDR1 MNHEY, CDR2 SMNVEV (reference sequence). V shed 6 bases and J shed 4 bases, with 16 bases lying between them. The CDR3 sequence is 15 residues long.

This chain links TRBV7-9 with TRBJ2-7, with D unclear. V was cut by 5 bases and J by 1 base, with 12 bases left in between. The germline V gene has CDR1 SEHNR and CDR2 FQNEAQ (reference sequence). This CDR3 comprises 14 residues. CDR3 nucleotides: TGTGCCAGCAGCCGGACCGATTCTTCCTACGAGCAGTACTTC. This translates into CASSRTDSSYEQYF. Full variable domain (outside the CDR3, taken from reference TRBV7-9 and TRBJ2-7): DTGVSQNPRHKITKRGQNVTFRCDPISEHNRLYWYRQTLGQGPEFLTYFQNEAQLEKSRLLSDRFSAERPKGSFSTLEIQRTEQGDSAMYLCASSRTDSSYEQYFGPGTRLTVT.

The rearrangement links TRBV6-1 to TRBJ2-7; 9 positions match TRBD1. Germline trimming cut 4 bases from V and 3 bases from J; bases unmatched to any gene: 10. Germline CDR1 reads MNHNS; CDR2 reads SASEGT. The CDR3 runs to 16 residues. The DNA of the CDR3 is TGTGCCAGCAGTGTCCTACCGGGACAGGGAGGCTACGAGCAGTACTTC. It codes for CASSVLPGQGGYEQYF.

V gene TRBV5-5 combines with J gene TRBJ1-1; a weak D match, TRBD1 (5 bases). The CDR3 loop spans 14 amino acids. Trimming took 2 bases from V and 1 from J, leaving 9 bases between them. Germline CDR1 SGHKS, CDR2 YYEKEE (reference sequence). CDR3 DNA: TGTGCCAGCAGCTTTTTAGGACAGAACACTGAAGCTTTCTTT. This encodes CASSFLGQNTEAFF.

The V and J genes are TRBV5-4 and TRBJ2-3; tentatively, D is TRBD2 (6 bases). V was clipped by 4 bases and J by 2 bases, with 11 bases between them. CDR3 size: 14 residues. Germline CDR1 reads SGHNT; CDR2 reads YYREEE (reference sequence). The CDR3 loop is CASSPEGTTDTQYF. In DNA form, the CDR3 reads TGTGCCAGCAGCCCGGAGGGAACCACAGATACGCAGTATTTT. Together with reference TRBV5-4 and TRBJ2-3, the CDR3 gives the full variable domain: ETGVTQSPTHLIKTRGQQVTLRCSSQSGHNTVSWYQQALGQGPQFIFQYYREEENGRGNFPPRFSGLQFPNYSSELNVNALELDDSALYLCASSPEGTTDTQYFGPGTRLTVL.

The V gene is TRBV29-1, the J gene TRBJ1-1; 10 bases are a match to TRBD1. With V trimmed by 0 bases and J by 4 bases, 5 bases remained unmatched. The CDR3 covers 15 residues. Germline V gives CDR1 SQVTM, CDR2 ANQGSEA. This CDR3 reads CSVEEWGQGFTEAFF. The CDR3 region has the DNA TGCAGCGTTGAAGAATGGGGACAGGGGTTCACTGAAGCTTTCTTT.

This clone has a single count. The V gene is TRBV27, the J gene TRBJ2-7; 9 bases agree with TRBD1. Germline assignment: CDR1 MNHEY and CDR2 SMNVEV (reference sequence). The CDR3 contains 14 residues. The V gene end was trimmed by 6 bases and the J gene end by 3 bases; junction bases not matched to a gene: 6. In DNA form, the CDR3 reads TGTGCCAGCAGACCGGGACAGGGAAACTACGAGCAGTACTTC. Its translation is CASRPGQGNYEQYF.

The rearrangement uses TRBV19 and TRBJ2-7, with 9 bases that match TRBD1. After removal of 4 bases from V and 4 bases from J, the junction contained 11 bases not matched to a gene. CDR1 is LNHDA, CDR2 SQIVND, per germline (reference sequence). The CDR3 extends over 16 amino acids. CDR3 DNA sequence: TGTGCCAGTAGTAGATCGAACAGGGGGCGCTTATACGAGCAGTACTTC. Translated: CASSRSNRGRLYEQYF.

The CDR3 loop is CASSIVRGPGKSGEKLFF. CDR3 DNA sequence: TGTGCCAGTAGTATAGTCAGAGGGCCGGGCAAAAGTGGCGAAAAACTGTTTTTT. The chain has TRBV19 and TRBJ1-4; D unresolved. In germline, CDR1 is LNHDA, CDR2 SQIVND (reference sequence). V was shortened by 1 base and J by 8 bases, with 23 bases between the two germline ends. This CDR3 spans 18 amino acids.

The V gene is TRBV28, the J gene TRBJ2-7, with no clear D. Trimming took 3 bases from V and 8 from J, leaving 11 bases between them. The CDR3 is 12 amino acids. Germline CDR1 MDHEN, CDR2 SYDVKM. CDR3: CASSFQAGQQYF. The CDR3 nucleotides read TGTGCCAGCAGTTTTCAGGCCGGGCAGCAGTACTTC.

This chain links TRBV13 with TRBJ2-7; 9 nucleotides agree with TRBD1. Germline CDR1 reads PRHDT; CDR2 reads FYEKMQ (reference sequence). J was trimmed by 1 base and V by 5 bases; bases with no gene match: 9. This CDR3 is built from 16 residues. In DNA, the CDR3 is TGTGCCAGCAGCGCGGTGAGACAGGGGGATTCCTACGAGCAGTACTTC. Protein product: CASSAVRQGDSYEQYF.